These 17 T cell receptor beta chains were sequenced from one sample in a study of blood T cell dynamics during melanoma immunotherapy. Time point given: pre-treatment baseline. Sequencing was performed with immunoSEQ multiplex PCR; in TCRdb, only in-frame clones are kept and a portion is missing. The sample holds 14,000 or so clones, 85% to 90% seen once. The specimen comprised blood, sampled from a patient treated with checkpoint blockade. All receptors come from a human donor with melanoma.

The sample holds one count of this clone. The chain links TRBV29-1 to TRBJ2-2; a weak D match, TRBD2 (5 bases). Trimming cost V 4 bases and J 2 bases, with 11 bases left between them. This CDR3 is built from 14 residues. The V gene's germline CDR1 is SQVTM and CDR2 ANQGSEA. Here the CDR3 reads CSVGTSQNTGELFF. CDR3 nucleotide sequence: TGCAGCGTTGGGACTTCCCAAAACACCGGGGAGCTGTTTTTT.

CDR3: CASSQGSGGLREQFF. The CDR3 DNA is TGCGCCAGCAGCCAAGGCTCGGGGGGCCTCCGTGAGCAGTTCTTC. The chain links TRBV4-1 to TRBJ2-1, with a possible D match to TRBD2 (7 bases). Germline CDR1 is MGHRA and CDR2 is YSYEKL. This CDR3 spans 15 amino acids. Trimming removed 1 base from V and 9 bases from J, with 16 bases in between.

The V gene is TRBV5-6, the J gene TRBJ1-6; 8 bases map to TRBD1. CDR3 size: 17 residues. Looked up from germline, CDR1 is SGHDT and CDR2 is YYEEEE. The V segment lost 0 bases and the J segment 0 bases; nucleotides outside the gene matches: 2. The DNA of the CDR3 is TGTGCCAGCAGCTTGGACAGGGGGGACTCCTATAATTCACCCCTCCACTTT. As protein: CASSLDRGDSYNSPLHF.

This chain connects TRBV30 to TRBJ1-5, with a tentative D call TRBD1 (5 bases). There are 14 residues in the CDR3. The V gene's germline CDR1 is GTSNPN and CDR2 SVGIG (reference sequence). The V end lost 3 bases, the J end lost 5 bases, and 14 bases lay between the germline ends. CDR3 region: CAWSLFQGDQPQHF. The CDR3 DNA follows: TGTGCCTGGAGCCTCTTCCAGGGCGATCAGCCCCAGCATTTT.

The chain employs TRBV4-3 and TRBJ1-5; 7 bases agree with TRBD1. Losses at the gene ends were 0 bases for V and 6 bases for J; bases not matched to a gene: 8. There are 16 residues in the CDR3. CDR1 is LGHNA, CDR2 YSLEER, per germline. The CDR3 coding sequence is TGCGCCAGCAGCCAAGATTTCGCAGGGGGAGGTCAGCCCCAGCATTTT. It translates to CASSQDFAGGGQPQHF.

The count of this clone is one. The chain is built from TRBV5-4 and TRBJ2-1; D gene unclear. Trimming took 0 bases from V and 6 from J, leaving 10 bases between them. The CDR3 contains 14 residues. The germline V gene has CDR1 SGHNT and CDR2 YYREEE (reference sequence). The CDR3 sequence: CASSLGNSGNEQFF. The CDR3 DNA sequence: TGTGCCAGCAGCTTGGGGAATTCCGGCAATGAGCAGTTCTTC.

The V call is TRBV7-2, the J call TRBJ1-3; TRBD1 might be the D (5 bases). The CDR3 has 14 amino acids. Trimming took 0 bases from V and 5 from J, leaving 8 bases between them. Germline V gene data show CDR1 as SGHTA and CDR2 as FQGNSA. This CDR3 is CASSLAGTRNTIYF. For the CDR3, the DNA is TGTGCCAGCAGCTTAGCGGGGACGAGAAACACCATATATTTT.

This chain joins TRBV9 and TRBJ2-2; no clear D. The germline V gene encodes CDR1 SGDLS and CDR2 YYNGEE. With 4 bases removed from V and 4 bases from J, the gap between germline ends came to 8 bases. The CDR3 totals 13 residues. CDR3 sequence (DNA): TGTGCCAGCAGCCTACGACCCACCGGGGAGCTGTTTTTT. Its protein is CASSLRPTGELFF.

By sample fraction, this clone is large. V is TRBV28 and J is TRBJ1-1; a weak D match, TRBD1 (5 bases). The V and J ends lost 6 bases and 8 bases respectively, with 19 bases between them. The CDR3 contains 14 residues. From germline, CDR1 is MDHEN and CDR2 SYDVKM. The CDR3 DNA reads as TGTGCCAGCAGCCTTACCTCCGCCAGGGCCGAAGCTTTCTTT. Its protein product is CASSLTSARAEAFF.

This clone was found a few times. This chain links TRBV7-8 with TRBJ2-7, with 7 bases identical to TRBD1. The CDR3 extends over 16 amino acids. The V and J ends lost 1 base and 0 bases, in that order; junction bases with no gene match: 6. Germline loops: CDR1 SGHVS, CDR2 FQNEAQ. The CDR3 reads CASSLGGTVSSYEQYV. CDR3 coding DNA: TGTGCCAGCAGCTTAGGAGGGACAGTAAGCTCCTACGAGCAGTACGTC.

The rearrangement links TRBV9 to TRBJ1-2; perhaps TRBD1 as D (5 bases). CDR1 is SGDLS, CDR2 YYNGEE, per germline. V shed 2 bases and J shed 8 bases, with 16 bases lying between them. The CDR3 consists of 14 residues. The CDR3 loop reads CASSVGTGSKGYTF. DNA for the CDR3: TGTGCCAGCAGCGTCGGAACAGGATCTAAAGGCTACACCTTC.

V usage is TRBV5-1 and J usage is TRBJ2-5; a possible D gene is TRBD2 (5 bases). The CDR3 runs 13 residues. Trimming cost V 1 base and J 5 bases, with 9 bases left between them. Germline V gives CDR1 SGHRS, CDR2 YFSETQ. In DNA, the CDR3 is TGCGCCAGCAGCTTGATGAGGGAGGAGACCCAGTACTTC. It specifies CASSLMREETQYF.

The V and J genes are TRBV5-8 and TRBJ2-1, with unresolved D. The germline CDR1 and CDR2 sequences are SGHTS and YDEGEE. With 5 bases removed from V and 9 bases from J, the gap between germline ends came to 18 bases. The CDR3 runs 14 residues. The CDR3 here is CASSYIRTGGEQFF. DNA for the CDR3: TGTGCCAGCAGTTACATCAGGACGGGTGGTGAGCAGTTCTTC.

The chain recombines TRBV27 with TRBJ2-1; 12 nucleotides align to TRBD2. This CDR3 is built from 16 residues. V was pared by 6 bases and J by 9 bases, with 12 bases of the junction left unmatched. Per the germline V gene, CDR1 is MNHEY and CDR2 is SMNVEV (reference sequence). CDR3 in DNA: TGTGCCAGCAGCCGGACCCTAGCGGGGGGGCCGGGTGAGCAGTTCTTC. It translates to CASSRTLAGGPGEQFF.

This clone was observed once. This chain joins TRBV5-1 and TRBJ2-1; D might be TRBD1 (6 bases). Germline V gene sequence: CDR1 SGHRS, CDR2 YFSETQ. There are 14 residues in the CDR3. The V gene lost 0 bases and the J gene lost 5 bases, with 9 bases spanning the gap. The CDR3 sequence: CASSLVGADNEQFF. The CDR3 DNA reads TGCGCCAGCAGCTTGGTGGGGGCGGACAATGAGCAGTTCTTC.

The rearrangement links TRBV12-5 to TRBJ2-2; possibly TRBD2 for D (6 bases). V dropped 6 bases and J dropped 4 bases, with 15 bases sitting between them. The CDR3 has 15 amino acids. From germline, CDR1 is LGHNT and CDR2 FRNRAP. CDR3 DNA sequence: TGTGCTAGTGGGGTAGGGACTGTGCCCACCGGGGAGCTGTTTTTT. Translated, it gives CASGVGTVPTGELFF.

The chain has TRBV5-1 and TRBJ1-2; no firm D call. Trimming took 0 bases from V and 2 from J, leaving 5 bases between them. The CDR3 has 13 residues. Germline CDR1 reads SGHRS; CDR2 reads YFSETQ. CDR3 in amino acids: CASSLAANYGYTF. In nucleotides, the CDR3 is TGCGCCAGCAGCTTGGCCGCGAACTATGGCTACACCTTC.